Each of the 20 T cell receptor beta chains below was sequenced from the same sample in a study of shared clonotypes between healthy human individuals. TCRdb keeps only in-frame clones here, not all; method: immunoSEQ multiplex PCR. The data show fewer than 3 million clones, around 92% seen once. Material for sequencing was naive CD4+ T cells from PBMCs. Stated subset: CD45RA+ positively selected. The receptors were sampled from a man between 18 and 29 years old in good health. Some clones in this sample may be carry-over from other donors' samples.

This chain uses TRBV6-6 with TRBJ2-1; D remains ambiguous. Trimming took off 4 bases at V and 4 bases at J, with 14 bases between the two ends. There are 15 residues in the CDR3. The germline V gene has CDR1 MNHNY and CDR2 SVGAGI (reference sequence). CDR3 sequence: CASSSSGPVYNEQFF. In DNA, the CDR3 is TGTGCCAGCAGTTCTTCAGGTCCGGTTTACAATGAGCAGTTCTTC.

The genes are TRBV5-6 and TRBJ2-1; the D gene is possibly TRBD1 (5 bases). From germline, CDR1 is SGHDT and CDR2 YYEEEE. V lost 2 bases and J lost 8, with 11 bases in between. This CDR3 is 13 amino acids long. The CDR3 loop reads CASSLQAVDEQFF. The CDR3 DNA follows: TGTGCCAGCAGCTTACAGGCGGTCGATGAGCAGTTCTTC.

V usage is TRBV5-1 and J usage is TRBJ2-3, with 8 bases fitting TRBD1. V lost 1 base, J lost 3 bases, and 7 bases stayed unmatched. The CDR3 has 16 amino acids. Germline-derived CDR1 and CDR2 are SGHRS and YFSETQ. The CDR3 here is CASSLTVGQGTDTQYF. In nucleotides, the CDR3 is TGCGCCAGCAGCTTGACGGTAGGACAGGGAACAGATACGCAGTATTTT.

The CDR3 sequence: CASSLISGGLGSYEQYF. CDR3 sequence (DNA): TGTGCCAGCAGCCTCATCTCGGGCGGGTTAGGCTCCTACGAGCAGTACTTC. V is TRBV7-2 and J is TRBJ2-7, with a weak D call TRBD2 (5 bases). The V gene's germline CDR1 is SGHTA and CDR2 FQGNSA. V lost 5 bases and J 0 bases, leaving 20 bases between the germline ends. The CDR3 has 17 residues.

The rearrangement uses TRBV5-1 and TRBJ2-3; possibly TRBD1 for D (5 bases). The CDR3 has 17 amino acids. Trimming left V 4 bases short and J 0 bases short, with 18 bases between. Germline values: CDR1 SGHRS, CDR2 YFSETQ. DNA for the CDR3: TGCGCCAGCAGCACAAGTATTCAGGGTCCTAGCACAGATACGCAGTATTTT. It encodes CASSTSIQGPSTDTQYF.

This clone was counted between two and nine times. The chain couples TRBV7-9 to TRBJ1-1; TRBD1 might be the D (6 bases). V gave up 1 base and J gave up 10 bases, with 16 bases separating them. The CDR3 length is 14 residues. Germline V gives CDR1 SEHNR, CDR2 FQNEAQ (reference sequence). CDR3 sequence reads: CASSLGAGASGAFF. The CDR3 DNA follows: TGTGCCAGCAGCTTAGGCGCAGGGGCATCGGGAGCTTTCTTT.

DNA for the CDR3: TGTGCCACCAGCAGAGGGGCAGAAAATCAGCCCCAGCATTTT. Amino acids: CATSRGAENQPQHF. The V call is TRBV15, the J call TRBJ1-5; D remains unclear. Per germline, CDR1 LNHNV and CDR2 YYDKDF (reference sequence). V was cut by 1 base and J by 4 bases, with 8 bases left in between. CDR3 length equals 14 residues.

This clone appeared a few times. The chain links TRBV18 to TRBJ1-5; D uncertain. Germline V CDR1 and CDR2: KGHSH, LQKENI. Between the trimmed V and J ends, which lost 3 bases and 12 bases, there was a span of 12 bases. CDR3 length equals 12 residues. CDR3: CASSPTGDHQHF. Written as DNA, the CDR3 is TGTGCCAGCTCACCTACCGGTGATCACCAGCATTTT.

CDR3 coding DNA: TGTGCCAGCACCCCCCCAGGGTATGGCTACACCTTC. Protein product: CASTPPGYGYTF. The chain has TRBV6-1 and TRBJ1-2, with a possible D match to TRBD1 (5 bases). This CDR3 is 12 amino acids long. Germline CDR1 reads MNHNS; CDR2 reads SASEGT. Trimming shortened V by 7 bases and J by 5 bases, and 11 bases separated the two germline ends.

The chain uses TRBV28 and TRBJ1-2, with D maybe TRBD1 (6 bases). Germline lookup yields CDR1 MDHEN and CDR2 SYDVKM. The CDR3 extends over 15 amino acids. The ends were cut back, 5 bases at V and 5 bases at J, with 18 bases in the middle. This CDR3 is CASSPPVGGAYGYTF. As DNA, the CDR3 is TGTGCCAGCAGTCCCCCAGTCGGGGGGGCGTATGGCTACACCTTC.

J is TRBJ1-2 and V is TRBV5-1; D call uncertain. Trimming stripped 0 bases from V and 6 bases from J, with 9 bases between. This CDR3 contains 13 residues. Germline V CDR1 and CDR2: SGHRS, YFSETQ. CDR3 loop: CASSLAPTDGYTF. The DNA for the CDR3 is TGCGCCAGCAGCTTGGCTCCCACCGATGGCTACACCTTC.

This chain uses TRBV7-9 with TRBJ1-5; D is possibly TRBD1 (5 bases). The CDR3 consists of 15 residues. Germline V lookup: CDR1 SEHNR, CDR2 FQNEAQ (reference sequence). V was cut by 4 bases and J by 5 bases, with 15 bases left in between. CDR3 sequence (DNA): TGTGCCAGCAGCTCAGCAACGGGGGGGTATCAGCCCCAGCATTTT. As protein: CASSSATGGYQPQHF.

CDR3 in amino acids: CASSQEASLGYLANTGELFF. The CDR3 DNA sequence: TGCGCCAGCAGCCAAGAGGCTAGCCTTGGGTACTTAGCGAACACCGGGGAGCTGTTTTTT. The chain employs TRBV4-3 and TRBJ2-2; TRBD2 is a possible D gene (5 bases). V was cut by 0 bases and J by 0 bases, with 20 bases left in between. The V gene's germline CDR1 is LGHNA and CDR2 YSLEER. This CDR3 has 20 amino acids.

The V gene is TRBV5-4, the J gene TRBJ2-5, with D perhaps being TRBD1 or TRBD2 (7 bases each). Germline V CDR1 and CDR2: SGHNT, YYREEE (reference sequence). The V end was cut by 4 bases, the J end by 5 bases, with 18 bases between. This CDR3 is 15 amino acids long. The CDR3 sequence: CASSIPVQGGETQYF. In nucleotides, the CDR3 is TGTGCCAGCAGCATACCCGTTCAGGGGGGGGAGACCCAGTACTTC.

The rearrangement joins TRBV6-6 to TRBJ2-3; the D gene is possibly TRBD2 (5 bases). This CDR3 spans 15 amino acids. The germline V and J ends were trimmed by 6 bases and 0 bases, with 13 bases remaining between them. The germline V gene encodes CDR1 MNHNY and CDR2 SVGAGI (reference sequence). CDR3 sequence (DNA): TGTGCCAGCAGACTTAGCGTAACTAGCACAGATACGCAGTATTTT. Its translation: CASRLSVTSTDTQYF.

The V gene is TRBV7-9, the J gene TRBJ2-3; D is unresolved. The germline V and J ends were trimmed by 2 bases and 7 bases, with 10 bases remaining between them. The germline V gene encodes CDR1 SEHNR and CDR2 FQNEAQ (reference sequence). The CDR3 has 13 amino acids. The CDR3 DNA reads as TGTGCCAGCAGCTTACTACGCTCGCATACGCAGTATTTT. Protein product: CASSLLRSHTQYF.

CDR3 region: CASSPRDRLTYEQYF. The CDR3 DNA is TGTGCCAGCAGTCCGCGGGACAGGCTCACCTACGAGCAGTACTTC. The chain combines TRBV28 with TRBJ2-5; 8 nucleotides match TRBD1. The last part of the DNA fits TRBJ2-7 better; the J call may be wrong. The germline V gene encodes CDR1 MDHEN and CDR2 SYDVKM. This CDR3 contains 15 residues.

The chain joins TRBV28 to TRBJ2-7, with 8 bases aligning to TRBD2. The CDR3 sequence is 14 residues long. The junction had 6 bases not matched to a gene; V was cut back by 5 bases and J by 3 bases. The germline gives CDR1 MDHEN, CDR2 SYDVKM. Here the CDR3 DNA reads TGTGCCAGCAGTCTGGCTAGCGGGTTCTACGAGCAGTACTTC. Residues: CASSLASGFYEQYF.

This clone was counted only a few times. This CDR3 reads CASSQQGAPNTEAFF. CDR3 bases: TGTGCCAGCAGCCAACAGGGGGCGCCGAACACTGAAGCTTTCTTT. The rearrangement links TRBV28 to TRBJ1-1; 9 positions match TRBD1. This CDR3 spans 15 amino acids. The V and J ends lost 6 bases and 1 base, in that order; junction bases with no gene match: 6. Germline CDR1 MDHEN, CDR2 SYDVKM.

This clone was observed a single time. CDR3: CASRSLSRDTEAFF. The CDR3 DNA follows: TGTGCCAGCCGCAGTCTCTCCCGGGACACTGAAGCTTTCTTT. The chain uses TRBV5-4 and TRBJ1-1; D is ambiguous. With 7 bases removed from V and 3 bases from J, the gap between germline ends came to 16 bases. Germline V lookup: CDR1 SGHNT, CDR2 YYREEE (reference sequence). The length of the CDR3 is 14 residues.